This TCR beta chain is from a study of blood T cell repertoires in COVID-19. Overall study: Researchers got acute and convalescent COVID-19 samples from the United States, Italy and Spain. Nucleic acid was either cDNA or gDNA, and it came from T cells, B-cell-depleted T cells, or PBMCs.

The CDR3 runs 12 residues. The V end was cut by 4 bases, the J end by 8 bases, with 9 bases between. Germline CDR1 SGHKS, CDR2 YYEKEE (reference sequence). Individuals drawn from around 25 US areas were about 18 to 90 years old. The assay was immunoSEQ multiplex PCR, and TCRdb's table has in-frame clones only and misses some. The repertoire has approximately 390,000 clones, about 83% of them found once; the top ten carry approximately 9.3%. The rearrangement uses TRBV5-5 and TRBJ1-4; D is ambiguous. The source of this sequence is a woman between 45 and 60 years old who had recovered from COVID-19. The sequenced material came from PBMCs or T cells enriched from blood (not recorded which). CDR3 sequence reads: CASSQSWEKLFF. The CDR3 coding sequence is TGTGCCAGCAGCCAGTCCTGGGAAAAACTGTTTTTT.